This entry is about one TCR beta chain. Original methodology: Researchers report that nucleated cell counts were estimated from reference gene primer amplification. Libraries were prepared by immunoSEQ multiplex PCR; TCRdb keeps only in-frame clonotypes and omits some of them. V and J calls and clone size come straight from that table; D and trimming were deduced from the DNA. The sample lists around 63,000 clones, more than 70% seen once, with 6% to 7% in the top ten. This CDR3 is built from 15 residues. Germline values: CDR1 SGHVS, CDR2 FNYEAQ. Trimming took off 5 bases at V and 1 base at J, with 14 bases between the two ends. This sample stems from a study of blood T cell repertoires in COVID-19. Background on the study: Samples taken during acute and convalescent COVID-19 were collected in the United States, Italy and Spain. The analysed material was cDNA or gDNA that came from T cells, B-cell-depleted T cells, or PBMCs.

This clonotype was sampled from a man in his sixties with acute or convalescent COVID-19. Sequencing input: peripheral blood. J is TRBJ1-1 and V is TRBV7-6; perhaps TRBD1 as D (6 bases). The CDR3: CASSATGYGNTEAFF. The CDR3 DNA sequence: TGTGCCAGCAGCGCCACAGGGTACGGGAACACTGAAGCTTTCTTT.